These T cell receptor beta chains were read from a single sample in a study of low-dose radiotherapy and immunotherapy resistance in tumors. TCRdb re-called the reads with MiXCR, one entry per CDR3 protein. The sample has around 90,000 distinct CDR3 sequences, approximately 17% seen once. The specimen was PBMCs, collected before treatment. Receptor source: a male donor with prostate cancer. CDR3s include the opening cysteine and the closing phenylalanine or tryptophan. The D gene is left open where the match is weak. The size of a clone is reported for some rows only, either as once, few or many, or as a class for expanded clones.

length,D,J,size,V,DNA,CDR3
14,.,TRBJ1-1,many,TRBV28,TGTGCCAGCCCCCCGCGGGGCTTGGGAACTGAAGCTTTCTTT,CASPPRGLGTEAFF
14,.,TRBJ2-5,many,TRBV11-2,TGTGCCAGCAGCTATTTACCCCTTGGGGAGACCCAGTACTTC,CASSYLPLGETQYF
14,TRBD1,TRBJ2-7,many,TRBV7-2,TGTGCCAGCAGCTTAGGGACAGGGGTACGCGAGCAGTACTTC,CASSLGTGVREQYF
15,TRBD2,TRBJ2-5,many,TRBV4-1,TGCGCCAGCAGCCAACTAGCGGGGGAGCGGAAGACCCAGTACTTC,CASSQLAGERKTQYF
13,.,TRBJ1-1,many,TRBV7-2,TGTGCCAGCCTCCGGACGAAGGGCACTGAAGCTTTCTTT,CASLRTKGTEAFF
14,.,TRBJ2-7,.,TRBV12-3/TRBV12-4,TGTGCCAGCAGTTTGCAGGGTGTCTCCTACGAGCAGTACTTC,CASSLQGVSYEQYF
15,TRBD1,TRBJ2-3,many,TRBV28,TGTGCCAGCACCGACCCTAGGGGGCAATCAGATACGCAGTATTTT,CASTDPRGQSDTQYF
18,TRBD2,TRBJ2-1,many,TRBV2,TGTGCCAGCAGTGAAGGAATCGTGGGGCGGGAGAACGTAAATGAGCAGTTCTTC,CASSEGIVGRENVNEQFF
13,.,TRBJ1-1,many,TRBV6-1,TGTGCCAGCAGTGACCATAGGGGCACTGAAGCTTTCTTT,CASSDHRGTEAFF
15,TRBD2,TRBJ2-1,many,TRBV6-2/TRBV6-3,TGTGCCAGCAGTTACGTAGCGGGGGCCTACAATGAGCAGTTCTTC,CASSYVAGAYNEQFF
16,TRBD2,TRBJ2-2,many,TRBV30,TGTGCCTGGAGTGTACGGGGCGGGAGAGGAACCGGGGAGCTGTTTTTT,CAWSVRGGRGTGELFF
15,.,TRBJ2-1,many,TRBV5-4,TGTGCCAGCACCCCCGCGGCGGGGTCCTACAATGAGCAGTTCTTC,CASTPAAGSYNEQFF
16,TRBD2,TRBJ2-3,few,TRBV5-4,TGTGCCAGCAGCGGTAAACTAGCGGGAGGGCCAGATACGCAGTATTTT,CASSGKLAGGPDTQYF
15,TRBD1,TRBJ1-3,.,TRBV12-3/TRBV12-4,TGTGCCAGCACCCTGGGACAGACCTCTGGAAACACCATATATTTT,CASTLGQTSGNTIYF
14,TRBD1,TRBJ1-5,many,TRBV28,TGTGCCAGCAGGGGTACAGGGGCTGCGTCGTCCCAGCATTTT,CASRGTGAASSQHF
14,.,TRBJ2-7,many,TRBV27,TGTGCCAGCAGTTTTTCTGACAGCTCCTACGAGCAGTACTTC,CASSFSDSSYEQYF
15,.,TRBJ1-4,many,TRBV30,TGTGCCTGGAGTGGCAGGGTTCTAACTAATGAAAAACTGTTTTTT,CAWSGRVLTNEKLFF
14,.,TRBJ1-1,many,TRBV21-1,TGTGCCAGCAGCACTACTGACAGGGGCACTGAAGCTTTCTTT,CASSTTDRGTEAFF
15,.,TRBJ2-2,many,TRBV20-1,TGCAGTGCTAGCCTAGGGGGTTTAGACACCGGGGAGCTGTTTTTT,CSASLGGLDTGELFF
16,.,TRBJ1-5,.,TRBV24-1,TGTGCCACCAGTGACAATGGGAGGGGAAACAATCAGCCCCAGCATTTT,CATSDNGRGNNQPQHF
15,.,TRBJ2-3,many,TRBV20-1,TGCAGTGCCCTCGGTGCGGGGGCCCGCACAGATACGCAGTATTTT,CSALGAGARTDTQYF
13,TRBD2,TRBJ2-5,many,TRBV12-3/TRBV12-4,TGTGCCAGCAATTTAGCGGGACGGCAGACCCAGTACTTC,CASNLAGRQTQYF
16,.,TRBJ2-1,.,TRBV11-2,TGTGCCAGCAGCCGCCTGGGGCGGGGTTCCTACAATGAGCAGTTCTTC,CASSRLGRGSYNEQFF
15,.,TRBJ2-1,few,TRBV28,TGTGCCAGCACCTCTCGGCCAGCGGACCACAATGAGCAGTTCTTC,CASTSRPADHNEQFF
21,TRBD2,TRBJ2-5,many,TRBV7-2,TGTGCCAGCAGCCCGTATAGGACTAGCAGTTCCCACAAACAGCTACAAGAGACCCAGTACTTC,CASSPYRTSSSHKQLQETQYF
13,TRBD1,TRBJ1-2,many,TRBV6-6,TGTGCCAGCAGTTACTCGACAGGGGATGGCTACACCTTC,CASSYSTGDGYTF
15,TRBD1,TRBJ1-5,once,TRBV6-2/TRBV6-3,TGTGCCAGCAGTGAGCCGGGACAGGGGCATCAGCCCCAGCATTTT,CASSEPGQGHQPQHF
16,TRBD2,TRBJ2-1,many,TRBV5-6,TGTGCCAGCAGCCCCGGGGGGGGGACTTACTACAATGAGCAGTTCTTC,CASSPGGGTYYNEQFF
15,.,TRBJ2-6,.,TRBV5-1,TGCGCCAGCAGCTGGGATGTCTCTGGGGCCAACGTCCTGACTTTC,CASSWDVSGANVLTF
15,.,TRBJ2-5,many,TRBV7-7,TGTGCTAGCAGCTTAGGGGACACGGACGAAGAGACCCAGTACTTC,CASSLGDTDEETQYF
13,.,TRBJ2-5,many,TRBV4-1,TGCGCCAGCAGCGGGGGGAACCAAGAGACCCAGTACTTC,CASSGGNQETQYF
14,.,TRBJ2-5,many,TRBV15,TGTGCCACCAGCAGGACAGGTCTCCAAGAGACCCAGTACTTC,CATSRTGLQETQYF
15,.,TRBJ1-6,.,TRBV20-1,TGCAGTGCTAGAGATCCAACAGGGCAAAATTCACCCCTCCACTTT,CSARDPTGQNSPLHF
12,.,TRBJ2-7,many,TRBV5-6,TGTGCCAGCAGTCCCGCCAGCTACGAGCAGTACTTC,CASSPASYEQYF
13,.,TRBJ2-1,many,TRBV11-2,TGTGCCAGCTCCACCGACAGAAACAATGAGCAGTTCTTC,CASSTDRNNEQFF
13,.,TRBJ2-7,many,TRBV6-2/TRBV6-3,TGTGCCAGCAGTTACTCGCAGCGCTACGAGCAGTACTTC,CASSYSQRYEQYF
16,.,TRBJ2-2,many,TRBV20-1,TGCAGTGCTAGAGACGACCACGCGGCGGGGACCGGGGAGCTGTTTTTT,CSARDDHAAGTGELFF
16,TRBD1,TRBJ2-2,many,TRBV19,TGTGCCAGTAGTGGAGGACAGGGGGCGGGCACCGGGGAGCTGTTTTTT,CASSGGQGAGTGELFF
13,.,TRBJ2-1,many,TRBV5-1,TGCGCCAGCAACAGCGGCTACCACAATGAGCAGTTCTTC,CASNSGYHNEQFF
12,.,TRBJ1-5,.,TRBV7-8,TGTGCCAGCAGTCGGTTAGATCAGCCCCAGCATTTT,CASSRLDQPQHF
10,.,TRBJ1-2,.,TRBV30,TGTGCCTGGAGCCTTGGCAGGGAAGCCTTC,CAWSLGREAF
16,TRBD2,TRBJ2-1,many,TRBV7-9,TGTGCCAGCAGCTTAAGCCCTAGCGGGGCCCACAATGAGCAGTTCTTC,CASSLSPSGAHNEQFF
14,.,TRBJ1-1,many,TRBV23-1,TGCGCCAGCAGTCAATTTGAGGGGAACACTGAAGCTTTCTTT,CASSQFEGNTEAFF
16,.,TRBJ2-7,.,TRBV21-1,TGTGCCAGCAGCAAAGGGTGGGACAGGGGACTCTACGAGCAGTACTTC,CASSKGWDRGLYEQYF
14,TRBD1,TRBJ1-2,many,TRBV29-1,TGCAGCGTAGATCGGACAGGGGGCGACTATGGCTACACCTTC,CSVDRTGGDYGYTF
13,.,TRBJ2-7,many,TRBV6-5,TGTGCCAGCAGTTACTCGAGAGGGCGCGAGCAGTACTTC,CASSYSRGREQYF
16,TRBD1,TRBJ2-7,few,TRBV7-6,TGTGCCAGCAGCTCGTACACCGGGACAGGGGGGTACGAGCAGTACTTC,CASSSYTGTGGYEQYF
14,.,TRBJ1-2,many,TRBV5-6,TGTGCCAGCAGCTTGGACGGGGGAGACTATGGCTACACCTTC,CASSLDGGDYGYTF
13,.,TRBJ1-1,many,TRBV25-1,TGTGCCAGCAAACTAGGGTTGTACACTGAAGCTTTCTTT,CASKLGLYTEAFF
16,.,TRBJ2-3,many,TRBV28,TGTGCCAGCAGTTCCTCTGGGATAGGGTTGGCAGATACGCAGTATTTT,CASSSSGIGLADTQYF
14,.,TRBJ1-1,many,TRBV6-5,TGTGCCAGCAGCGGGAGTTGGGGGGTCACTGAAGCTTTCTTT,CASSGSWGVTEAFF